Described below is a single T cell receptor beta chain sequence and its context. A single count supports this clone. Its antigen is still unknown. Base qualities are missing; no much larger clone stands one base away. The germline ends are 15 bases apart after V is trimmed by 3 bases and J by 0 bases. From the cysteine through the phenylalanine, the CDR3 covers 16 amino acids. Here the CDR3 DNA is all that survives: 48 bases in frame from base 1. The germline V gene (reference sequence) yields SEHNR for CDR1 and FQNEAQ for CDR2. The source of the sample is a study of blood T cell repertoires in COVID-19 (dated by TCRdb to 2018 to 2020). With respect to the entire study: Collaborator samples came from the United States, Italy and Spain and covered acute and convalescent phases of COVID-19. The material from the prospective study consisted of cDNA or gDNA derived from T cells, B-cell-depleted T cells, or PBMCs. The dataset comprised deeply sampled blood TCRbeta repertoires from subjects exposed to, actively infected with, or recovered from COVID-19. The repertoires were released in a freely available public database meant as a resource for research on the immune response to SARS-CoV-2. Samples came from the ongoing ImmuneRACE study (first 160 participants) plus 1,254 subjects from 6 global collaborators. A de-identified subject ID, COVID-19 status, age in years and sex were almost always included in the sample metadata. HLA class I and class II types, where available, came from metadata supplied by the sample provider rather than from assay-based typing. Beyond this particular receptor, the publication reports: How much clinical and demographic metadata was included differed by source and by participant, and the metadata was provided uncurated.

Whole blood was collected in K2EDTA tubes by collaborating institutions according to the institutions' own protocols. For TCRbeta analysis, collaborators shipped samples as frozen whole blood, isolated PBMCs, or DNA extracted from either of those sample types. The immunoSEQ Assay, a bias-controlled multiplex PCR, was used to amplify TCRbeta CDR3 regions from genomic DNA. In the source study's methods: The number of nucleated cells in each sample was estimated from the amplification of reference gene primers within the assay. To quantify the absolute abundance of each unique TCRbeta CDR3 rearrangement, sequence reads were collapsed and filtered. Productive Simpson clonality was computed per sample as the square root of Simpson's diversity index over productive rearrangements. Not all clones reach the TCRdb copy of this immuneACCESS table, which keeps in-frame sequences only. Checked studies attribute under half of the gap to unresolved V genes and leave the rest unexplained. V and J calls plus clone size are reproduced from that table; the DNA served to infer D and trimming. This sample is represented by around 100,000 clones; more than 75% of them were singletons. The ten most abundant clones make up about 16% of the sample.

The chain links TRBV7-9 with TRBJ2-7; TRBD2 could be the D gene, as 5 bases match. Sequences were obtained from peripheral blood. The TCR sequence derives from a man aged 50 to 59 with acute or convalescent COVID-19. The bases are TGTGCCAGCAGCTTTGCGGGTTCCTTAAACTCCTACGAGCAGTACTTC. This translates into CASSFAGSLNSYEQYF.